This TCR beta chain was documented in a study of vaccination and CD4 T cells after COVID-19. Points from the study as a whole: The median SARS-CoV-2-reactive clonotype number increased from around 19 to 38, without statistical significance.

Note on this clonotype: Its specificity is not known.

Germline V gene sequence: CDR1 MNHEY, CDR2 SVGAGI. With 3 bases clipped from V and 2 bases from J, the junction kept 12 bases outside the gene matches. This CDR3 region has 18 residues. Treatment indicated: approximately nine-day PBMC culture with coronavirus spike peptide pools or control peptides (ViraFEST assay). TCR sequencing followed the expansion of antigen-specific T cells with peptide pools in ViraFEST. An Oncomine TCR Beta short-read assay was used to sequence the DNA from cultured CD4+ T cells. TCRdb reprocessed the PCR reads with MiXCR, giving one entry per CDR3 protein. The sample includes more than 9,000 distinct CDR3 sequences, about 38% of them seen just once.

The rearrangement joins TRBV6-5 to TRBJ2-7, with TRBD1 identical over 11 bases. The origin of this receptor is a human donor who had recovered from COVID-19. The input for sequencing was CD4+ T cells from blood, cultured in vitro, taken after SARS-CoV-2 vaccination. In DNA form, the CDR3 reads TGTGCCAGCAGTTATTTGCCTCGGGGACAGGGGGATACCTACGAGCAGTACTTC. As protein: CASSYLPRGQGDTYEQYF.